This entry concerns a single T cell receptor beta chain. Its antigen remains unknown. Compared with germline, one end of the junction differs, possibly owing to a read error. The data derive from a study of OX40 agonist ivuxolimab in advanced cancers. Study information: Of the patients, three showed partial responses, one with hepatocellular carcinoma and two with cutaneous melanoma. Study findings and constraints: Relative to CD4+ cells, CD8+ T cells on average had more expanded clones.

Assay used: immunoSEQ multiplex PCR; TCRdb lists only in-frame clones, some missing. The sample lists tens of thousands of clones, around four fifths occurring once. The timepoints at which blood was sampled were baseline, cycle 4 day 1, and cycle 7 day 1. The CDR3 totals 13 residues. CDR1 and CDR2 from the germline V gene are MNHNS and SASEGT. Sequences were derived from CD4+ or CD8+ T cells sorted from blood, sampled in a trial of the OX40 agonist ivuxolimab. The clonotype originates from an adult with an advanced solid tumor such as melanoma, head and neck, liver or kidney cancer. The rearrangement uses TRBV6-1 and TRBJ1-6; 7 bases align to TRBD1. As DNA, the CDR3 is TGCGCCAGCATACCAACAGGGGACTTACCCCTCCACTTT. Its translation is CASIPTGDLPLHF.